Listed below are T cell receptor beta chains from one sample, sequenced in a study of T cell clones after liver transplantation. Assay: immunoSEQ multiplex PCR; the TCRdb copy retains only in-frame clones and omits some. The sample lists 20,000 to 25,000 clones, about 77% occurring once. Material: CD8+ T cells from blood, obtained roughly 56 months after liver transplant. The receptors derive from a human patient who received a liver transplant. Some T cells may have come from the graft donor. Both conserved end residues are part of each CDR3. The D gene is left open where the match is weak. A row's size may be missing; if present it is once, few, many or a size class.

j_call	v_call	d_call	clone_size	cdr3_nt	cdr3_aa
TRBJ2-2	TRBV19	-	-	TGTGCCAGTACCCCGACATCCACCGGGGAGCTGTTTTTT	CASTPTSTGELFF
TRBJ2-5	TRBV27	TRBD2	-	TGTGCCAGCGGGCTAGCGGGGGCCCAAGAGACCCAGTACTTC	CASGLAGAQETQYF
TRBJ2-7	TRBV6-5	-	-	TGTGCCAGCAGTTACCCAGGGGTCCACGAGCAGTACTTC	CASSYPGVHEQYF
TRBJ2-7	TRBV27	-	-	TGTGCCAGCAGTCTGACCCTCTGGACATGGGGGATCGAGCAGTACTTC	CASSLTLWTWGIEQYF
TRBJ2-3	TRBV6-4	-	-	TGTGCCAGCAGTGACCGGGGTAGGGCAGATACGCAGTATTTT	CASSDRGRADTQYF
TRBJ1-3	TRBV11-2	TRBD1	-	TGTGCCAGCAGCTTCGAGGGGGCTGCTGGAAACACCATATATTTT	CASSFEGAAGNTIYF
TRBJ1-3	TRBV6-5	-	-	TGTGCCACCCGGGTCGACACGAGCTCTGGAAACACCATATATTTT	CATRVDTSSGNTIYF
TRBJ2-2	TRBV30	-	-	TGTGCCTGTCACTCCGGGACATCCGGCACCGGGGAGCTGTTTTTT	CACHSGTSGTGELFF
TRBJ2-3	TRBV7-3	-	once	TGTGCCAGCAGCCATCGATCGGAAGATACGCAGTATTTT	CASSHRSEDTQYF
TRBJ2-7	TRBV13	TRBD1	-	TGTGCCAGCAGCTTCCCGGGACAGGGTCTCGGCGAGCAGTACTTC	CASSFPGQGLGEQYF
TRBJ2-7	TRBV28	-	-	TGTGCCAGCAGATACGACGTCTCCTACGAGCAGTACTTC	CASRYDVSYEQYF
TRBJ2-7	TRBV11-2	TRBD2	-	TGTGCCAGCAGCCCCTCGGGAGGGCGTCGGGAGCAGTACTTC	CASSPSGGRREQYF
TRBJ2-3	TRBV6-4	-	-	TGTGCCAGCAGTGAGGACAGCACAGATACGCAGTATTTT	CASSEDSTDTQYF
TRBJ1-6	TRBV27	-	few	TGTGCCAGCGCTGACAGGTGGAGCTCCTATAATTCACCCCTCCACTTT	CASADRWSSYNSPLHF
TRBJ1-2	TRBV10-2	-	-	TGCGCCAGCAGAGGGATAAGTGGGGCGCGCTATGGCTACACCTTC	CASRGISGARYGYTF
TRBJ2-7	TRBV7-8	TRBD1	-	TGTGCCAGCAGTGACAGACAGGGGGTCTCCTACGAGCAGTACTTC	CASSDRQGVSYEQYF
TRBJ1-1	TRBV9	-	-	TGTGCCAGCAGCGGAGGGGCAGATTCGAACACTGAAGCTTTCTTT	CASSGGADSNTEAFF
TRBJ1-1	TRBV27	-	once	TGTGCCAGCAGTCTCCGGGGGCCGAACACTGAAGCTTTCTTT	CASSLRGPNTEAFF
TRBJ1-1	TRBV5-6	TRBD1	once	TGTGCCAGCAGGCGTACGACAGGGGGCTATAACACTGAAGCTTTCTTT	CASRRTTGGYNTEAFF
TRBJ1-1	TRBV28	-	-	TGTGCCAGCAGGAGCCCACAGGTGGTGGGCACTGAAGCTTTCTTT	CASRSPQVVGTEAFF
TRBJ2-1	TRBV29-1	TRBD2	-	TGCAGCGTTGGAAGCGGGGAAGACCATGAGCAGTTCTTC	CSVGSGEDHEQFF
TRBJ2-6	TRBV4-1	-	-	TGCGCCAGCAGCCTAATGGCCTCCGACTCTGGGGCCAACGTCCTGACTTTC	CASSLMASDSGANVLTF
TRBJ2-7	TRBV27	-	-	TGTGCCAGCAGTAGGCCGGGAAACGAGCAGTACTTC	CASSRPGNEQYF
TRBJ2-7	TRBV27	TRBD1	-	TGTGCCAGCAGTACGACAGGGAACGGTTGGGAGCAGTACTTC	CASSTTGNGWEQYF
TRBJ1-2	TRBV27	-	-	TGTGCCAGCAGTGAAAGGGGAGTTATTGGCTACACCTTC	CASSERGVIGYTF
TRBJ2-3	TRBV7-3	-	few	TGTGCCAGCAGCTTAACCGGGGGCTTCAGTACAGATACGCAGTATTTT	CASSLTGGFSTDTQYF
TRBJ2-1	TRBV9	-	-	TGTGCCAGCAGCGCCCCCAGGGACTCCATCTACAATGAGCAGTTCTTC	CASSAPRDSIYNEQFF
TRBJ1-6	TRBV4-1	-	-	TGCGCCAGCAGAATGGAGGGAGATAATTCACCCCTCCACTTT	CASRMEGDNSPLHF
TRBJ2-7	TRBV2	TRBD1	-	TGTGCCAGCAGTGACCTGGGACAGGGGTACGAGCAGTACTTC	CASSDLGQGYEQYF
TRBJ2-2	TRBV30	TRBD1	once	TGTGCCTGGAGTGTCGGCCAGGGGGTCGGGGAGCTGTTTTTT	CAWSVGQGVGELFF
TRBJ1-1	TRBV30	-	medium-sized	TGTGCCTGGAGTGAGTGGGCCGGCGAAACTGAAGCTTTCTTT	CAWSEWAGETEAFF
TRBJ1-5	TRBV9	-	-	TGTGCCAGCTCTCGGGAGTTCGGCAATCAGCCCCAGCATTTT	CASSREFGNQPQHF
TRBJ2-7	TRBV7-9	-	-	TGTGCCAGCAGCAAGGACAGCTACGAGCAGTACTTC	CASSKDSYEQYF
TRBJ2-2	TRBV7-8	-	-	TGTGCTTTCGGCGGCAGGTGGGACACCGGGGAGCTGTTTTTT	CAFGGRWDTGELFF
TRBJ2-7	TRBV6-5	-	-	TGTGCCAGCAGTTGGGGGTTCGAGCAGTACTTC	CASSWGFEQYF
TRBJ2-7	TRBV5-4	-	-	TGTGCCAGCAGCGGACCCGGGACCGCGTTCTACGAGCAGTACTTC	CASSGPGTAFYEQYF
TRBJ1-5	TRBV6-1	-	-	TGTGCCAGCAGTGATGTTCATGGGGCTTGGGATCAGCCCCAGCATTTT	CASSDVHGAWDQPQHF
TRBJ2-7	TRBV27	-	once	TGTGCCAGCAGTGTAATCCAAGCTACCAGGGGGGGAAACTACGAGCAGTACTTC	CASSVIQATRGGNYEQYF
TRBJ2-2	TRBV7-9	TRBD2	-	TGTGCCAGCCCTGGGAGGGGCACCGGGGAGCTGTTTTTT	CASPGRGTGELFF
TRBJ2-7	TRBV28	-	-	TGTGCCAGCAGTCCCGATCTACAGGCCTACGAGCAGTACTTC	CASSPDLQAYEQYF
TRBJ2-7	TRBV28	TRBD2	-	TGTGCCAGCAGTCCCGTCCGGGGGGGCTACGAGCAGTACTTC	CASSPVRGGYEQYF
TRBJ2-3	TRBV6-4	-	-	TGTGCCAGCAGTGATAGGGGGGAGAGCACAGATACGCAGTATTTT	CASSDRGESTDTQYF
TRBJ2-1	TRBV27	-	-	TGTGCCAGCAGCCCTTCGGTGGTGTCGACCTACAATGAGCAGTTCTTC	CASSPSVVSTYNEQFF
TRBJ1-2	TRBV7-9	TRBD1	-	TGTGCCAGCAGCAATTCCACAGGGGGCGTTGATGGCTACACCTTC	CASSNSTGGVDGYTF
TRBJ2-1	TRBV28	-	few	TGTGCCAGCAGTTCGCCCCTAGGGACGGGTTACAATGAGCAGTTCTTC	CASSSPLGTGYNEQFF
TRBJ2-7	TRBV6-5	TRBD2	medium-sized	TGTGCCAGCAGTTACTCAAAGATAGCGGGGGCCTACGAGCAGTACTTC	CASSYSKIAGAYEQYF